The clone carrying this T cell receptor beta chain was observed many times. Its antigen remains unknown. This sample was included in a study of T cells after yellow fever vaccination. Study observations and caveats: Clonotypes shared by both compartments, CD4 and CD8, made up a small share. Subsequent to the booster, the majority of primary-vaccination clones reappeared (around 97% CD4, roughly 90% CD8).

TCRdb ran MiXCR on the 5' RACE reads and lists one entry per CDR3 protein. The sample has some 320,000 distinct CDR3 sequences, 8.7% seen once. Trimming took 5 bases from V and 6 from J, leaving 14 bases between them. Germline assignment: CDR1 SGHTA and CDR2 FQGNSA. This CDR3 has 14 residues. The sequence was collected from a man aged 18 to 35 who received the YFV17D yellow fever vaccine. The material sequenced was PBMCs, taken on the day of the first yellow fever vaccination. The chain recombines TRBV7-2 with TRBJ1-5, with D perhaps TRBD1 (5 bases). The CDR3 spells CASSHGGESQPQHF. In nucleotides, the CDR3 is TGTGCCAGCAGCCACGGGGGGGAAAGTCAGCCCCAGCATTTT.